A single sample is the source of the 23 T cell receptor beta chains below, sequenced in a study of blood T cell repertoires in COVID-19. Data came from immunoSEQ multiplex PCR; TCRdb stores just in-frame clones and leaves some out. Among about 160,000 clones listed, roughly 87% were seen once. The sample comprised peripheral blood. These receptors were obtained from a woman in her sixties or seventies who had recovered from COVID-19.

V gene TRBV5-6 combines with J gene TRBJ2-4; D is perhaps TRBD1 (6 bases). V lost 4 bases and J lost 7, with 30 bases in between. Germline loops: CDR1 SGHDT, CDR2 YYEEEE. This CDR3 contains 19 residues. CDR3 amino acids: CASSPRTAAPLSQRNIQYF. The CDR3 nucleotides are TGTGCCAGCAGCCCTCGGACAGCCGCCCCCCTAAGCCAGAGGAACATTCAGTACTTC.

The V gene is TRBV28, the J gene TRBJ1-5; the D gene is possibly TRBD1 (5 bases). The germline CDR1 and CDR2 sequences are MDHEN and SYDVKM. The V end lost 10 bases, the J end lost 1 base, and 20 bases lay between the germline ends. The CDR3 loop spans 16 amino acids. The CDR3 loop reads CATHTTSQGSNQPQHF. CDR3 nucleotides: TGTGCCACCCACACAACCTCTCAGGGAAGCAATCAGCCCCAGCATTTT.

CDR3 in DNA: TGCGCCAGCAGTGGTGGAGCCAGAACAGATACGCAGTATTTT. Translated, it gives CASSGGARTDTQYF. The V gene is TRBV5-1, the J gene TRBJ2-3; D is unclear. With 5 bases removed from V and 3 bases from J, the gap between germline ends came to 13 bases. CDR1 and CDR2 from the germline V gene are SGHRS and YFSETQ. The CDR3 sequence is 14 residues long.

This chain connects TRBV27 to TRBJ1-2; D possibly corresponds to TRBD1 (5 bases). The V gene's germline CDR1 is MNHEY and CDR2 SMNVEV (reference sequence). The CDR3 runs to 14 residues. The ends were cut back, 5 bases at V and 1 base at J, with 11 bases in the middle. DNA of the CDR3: TGTGCCAGCAGTGACAGCTCCTTTAACTATGGCTACACCTTC. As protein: CASSDSSFNYGYTF.

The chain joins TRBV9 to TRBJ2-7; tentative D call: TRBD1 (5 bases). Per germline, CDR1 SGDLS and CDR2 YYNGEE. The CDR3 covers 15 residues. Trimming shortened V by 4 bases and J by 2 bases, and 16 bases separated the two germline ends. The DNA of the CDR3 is TGTGCCAGCAGCCCTACAAGGGGTATGACCTACGAGCAGTACTTC. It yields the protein CASSPTRGMTYEQYF. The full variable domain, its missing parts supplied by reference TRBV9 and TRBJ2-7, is DSGVTQTPKHLITATGQRVTLRCSPRSGDLSVYWYQQSLDQGLQFLIQYYNGEERAKGNILERFSAQQFPDLHSELNLSSLELGDSALYFCASSPTRGMTYEQYFGPGTRLTVT.

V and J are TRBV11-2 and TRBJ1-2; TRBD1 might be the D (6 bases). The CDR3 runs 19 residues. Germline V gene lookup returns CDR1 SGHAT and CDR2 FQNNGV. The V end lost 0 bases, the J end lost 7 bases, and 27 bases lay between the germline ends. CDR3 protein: CASSLDLGHQGRGASGYTF. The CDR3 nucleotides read TGTGCCAGCAGCTTAGATCTGGGACACCAAGGCCGGGGGGCGAGTGGCTACACCTTC.

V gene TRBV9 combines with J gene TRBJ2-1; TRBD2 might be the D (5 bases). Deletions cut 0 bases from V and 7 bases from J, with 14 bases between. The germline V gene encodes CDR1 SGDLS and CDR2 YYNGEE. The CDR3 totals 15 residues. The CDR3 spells CASSVEPGGPNEQFF. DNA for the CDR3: TGTGCCAGCAGCGTAGAACCCGGAGGCCCTAATGAGCAGTTCTTC.

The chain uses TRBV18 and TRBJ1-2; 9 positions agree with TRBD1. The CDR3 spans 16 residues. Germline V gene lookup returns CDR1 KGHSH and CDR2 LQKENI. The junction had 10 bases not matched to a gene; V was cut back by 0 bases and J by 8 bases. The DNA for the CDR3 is TGTGCCAGCTCACCACCGTTCACAGGGGGCTCTGGGGGCTACACCTTC. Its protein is CASSPPFTGGSGGYTF.

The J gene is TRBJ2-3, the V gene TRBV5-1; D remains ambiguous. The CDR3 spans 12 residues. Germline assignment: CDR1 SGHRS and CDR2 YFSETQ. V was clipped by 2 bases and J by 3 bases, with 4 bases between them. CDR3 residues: CASSFQTDTQYF. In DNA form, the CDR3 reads TGCGCCAGCAGCTTTCAGACAGATACGCAGTATTTT.

CDR3 protein: CASSQLRGLGGSPLHF. CDR3 nucleotides: TGCGCCAGCAGCCAATTAAGGGGGCTGGGAGGTTCACCCCTCCACTTT. The rearrangement uses TRBV4-1 and TRBJ1-6; 7 bases fit TRBD1. The J segment lost 9 bases and the V segment lost 2 bases, leaving 10 bases of the junction unmatched. Per germline, CDR1 MGHRA and CDR2 YSYEKL. The CDR3 spans 16 residues.

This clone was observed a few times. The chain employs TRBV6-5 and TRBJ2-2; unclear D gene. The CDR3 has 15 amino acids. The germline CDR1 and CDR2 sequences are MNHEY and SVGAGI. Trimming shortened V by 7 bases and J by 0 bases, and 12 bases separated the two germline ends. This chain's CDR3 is CASTTTAANTGELFF. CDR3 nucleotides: TGTGCCAGCACCACGACCGCGGCGAACACCGGGGAGCTGTTTTTT.

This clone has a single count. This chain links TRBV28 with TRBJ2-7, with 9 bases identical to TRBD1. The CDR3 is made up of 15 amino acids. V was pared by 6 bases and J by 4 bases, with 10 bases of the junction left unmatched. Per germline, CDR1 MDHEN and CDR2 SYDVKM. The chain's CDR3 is CASSISGQGIYEQYF. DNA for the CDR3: TGTGCCAGCAGCATCTCGGGACAGGGAATTTACGAGCAGTACTTC.

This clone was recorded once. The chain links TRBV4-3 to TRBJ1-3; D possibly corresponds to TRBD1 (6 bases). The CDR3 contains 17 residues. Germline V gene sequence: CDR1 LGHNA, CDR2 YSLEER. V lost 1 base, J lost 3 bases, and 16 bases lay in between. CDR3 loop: CASSQGRDRIYGNTIYF. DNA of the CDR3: TGCGCCAGCAGCCAAGGGAGAGACAGGATATATGGAAACACCATATATTTT.

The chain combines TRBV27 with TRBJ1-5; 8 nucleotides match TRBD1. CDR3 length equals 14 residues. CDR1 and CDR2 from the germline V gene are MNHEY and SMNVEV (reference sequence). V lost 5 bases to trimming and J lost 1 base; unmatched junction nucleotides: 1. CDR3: CASSRQGSNQPQHF. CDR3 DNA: TGTGCCAGCAGTCGACAGGGGAGCAATCAGCCCCAGCATTTT.

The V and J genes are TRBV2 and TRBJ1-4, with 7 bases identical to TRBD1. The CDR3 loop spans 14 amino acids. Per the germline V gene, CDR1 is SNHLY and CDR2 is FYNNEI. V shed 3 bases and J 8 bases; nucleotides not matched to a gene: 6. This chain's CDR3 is CASSERGPREKLFF. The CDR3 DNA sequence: TGTGCCAGCAGTGAGAGGGGGCCCAGAGAAAAACTGTTTTTT.

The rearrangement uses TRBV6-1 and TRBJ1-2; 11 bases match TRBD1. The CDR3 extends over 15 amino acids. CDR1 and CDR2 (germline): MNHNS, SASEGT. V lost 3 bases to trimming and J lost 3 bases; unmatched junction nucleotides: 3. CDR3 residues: CASSDWTGGDYGYTF. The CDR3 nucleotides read TGTGCCAGCAGTGATTGGACAGGGGGCGACTATGGCTACACCTTC.

The CDR3 protein is CASSGPGTSGGANEQFF. DNA for the CDR3: TGCGCCAGCAGCGGGCCGGGGACTAGCGGGGGGGCAAATGAGCAGTTCTTC. The chain is built from TRBV5-1 and TRBJ2-1, with 16 nucleotides matching TRBD2. J was trimmed by 7 bases and V by 4 bases; bases with no gene match: 8. The CDR3 loop spans 17 amino acids. Germline V gene data show CDR1 as SGHRS and CDR2 as YFSETQ.

The CDR3 reads CASSLSGDYEQYF. In DNA, the CDR3 is TGTGCCAGCAGCCTCAGCGGGGACTACGAGCAGTACTTC. The chain recombines TRBV11-2 with TRBJ2-7, with 7 positions matching TRBD2. The germline V gene encodes CDR1 SGHAT and CDR2 FQNNGV. The CDR3 extends over 13 amino acids. With 5 bases clipped from V and 3 bases from J, the junction kept 4 bases outside the gene matches.

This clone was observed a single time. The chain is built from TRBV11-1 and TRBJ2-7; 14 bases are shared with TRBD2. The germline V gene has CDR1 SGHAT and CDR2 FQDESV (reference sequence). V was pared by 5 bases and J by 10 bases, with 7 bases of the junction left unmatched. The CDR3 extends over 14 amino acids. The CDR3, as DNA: TGTGCCAGCAGCCCTCTGACTAGCGGGAGGGGACAGTACTTC. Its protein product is CASSPLTSGRGQYF.

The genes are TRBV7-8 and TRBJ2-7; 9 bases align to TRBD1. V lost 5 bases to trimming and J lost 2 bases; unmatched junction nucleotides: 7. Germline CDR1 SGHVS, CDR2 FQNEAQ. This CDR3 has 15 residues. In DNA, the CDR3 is TGTGCCAGCAGCGAGAGGGACAGGGCCACCTACGAGCAGTACTTC. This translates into CASSERDRATYEQYF.

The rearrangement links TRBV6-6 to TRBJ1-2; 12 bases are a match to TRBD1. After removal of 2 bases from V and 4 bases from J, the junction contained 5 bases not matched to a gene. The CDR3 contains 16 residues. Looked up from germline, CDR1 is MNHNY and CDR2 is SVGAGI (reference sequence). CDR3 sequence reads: CASSYPPGQGAYGYTF. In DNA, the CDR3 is TGTGCCAGCAGTTACCCTCCGGGACAGGGGGCCTATGGCTACACCTTC.

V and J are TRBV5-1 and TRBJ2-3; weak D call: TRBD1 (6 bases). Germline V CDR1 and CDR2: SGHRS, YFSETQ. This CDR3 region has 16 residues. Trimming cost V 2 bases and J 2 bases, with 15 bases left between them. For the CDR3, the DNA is TGCGCCAGCAGCTTAGCTACGACAGGAGCCACAGATACGCAGTATTTT. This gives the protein CASSLATTGATDTQYF.

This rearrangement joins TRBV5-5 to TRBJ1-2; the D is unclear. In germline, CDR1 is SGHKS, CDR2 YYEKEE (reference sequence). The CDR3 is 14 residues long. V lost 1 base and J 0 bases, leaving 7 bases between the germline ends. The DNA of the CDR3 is TGTGCCAGCAGCTTGCTTCGCGCTAACTATGGCTACACCTTC. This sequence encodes CASSLLRANYGYTF.